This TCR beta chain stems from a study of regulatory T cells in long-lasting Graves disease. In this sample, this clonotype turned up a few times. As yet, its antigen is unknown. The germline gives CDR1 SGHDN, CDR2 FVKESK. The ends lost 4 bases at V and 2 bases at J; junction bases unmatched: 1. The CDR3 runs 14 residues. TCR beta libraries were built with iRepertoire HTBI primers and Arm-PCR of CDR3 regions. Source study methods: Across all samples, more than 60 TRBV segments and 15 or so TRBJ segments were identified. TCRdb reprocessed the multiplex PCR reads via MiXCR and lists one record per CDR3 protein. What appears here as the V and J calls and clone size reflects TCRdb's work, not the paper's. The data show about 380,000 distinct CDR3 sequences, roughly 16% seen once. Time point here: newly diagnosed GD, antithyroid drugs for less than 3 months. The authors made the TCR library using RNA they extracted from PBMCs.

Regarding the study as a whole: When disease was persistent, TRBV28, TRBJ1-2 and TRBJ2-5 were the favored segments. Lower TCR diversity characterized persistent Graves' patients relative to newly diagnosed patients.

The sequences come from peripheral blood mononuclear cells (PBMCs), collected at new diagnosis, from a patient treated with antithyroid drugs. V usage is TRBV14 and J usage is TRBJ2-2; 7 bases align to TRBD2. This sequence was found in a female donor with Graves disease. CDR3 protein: CASSPGLNTGELFF. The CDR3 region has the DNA TGTGCCAGCAGCCCGGGACTAAACACCGGGGAGCTGTTTTTT.